This record covers a single TCR beta chain. These data belong to a study of T cells in Graves' hyperthyroidism and ophthalmopathy. There are 12 residues in the CDR3. Germline CDR1 SQVTM, CDR2 ANQGSEA. The V end was cut by 8 bases, the J end by 3 bases, with 11 bases between. Authors of the study amplified TCR beta CDR3 regions from RNA transcripts. The study used the HTBI primer set for a first-round RT-PCR of the TCR CDR3. TCRdb processed the multiplex PCR reads anew with MiXCR; each CDR3 protein has one entry. Found here are 600,000 to 900,000 distinct CDR3 sequences, around 15% of them singletons; the top ten hold over 7.5%.

The gene calls are TRBV29-1 and TRBJ2-1; D is perhaps TRBD1 (5 bases). The sample was blood. The sequence was obtained from a man in his late teens or twenties with Graves' hyperthyroidism. CDR3 nucleotides: TGCAGCTTGAGGACAATCTACAATGAGCAGTTCTTC. This encodes CSLRTIYNEQFF.